Only a few counts were recorded for the clone carrying this T cell receptor beta chain. Its antigen is as yet unknown. The data are from a study of identical twins. Whole-study findings and limits: Insertion counts were lower in abundant cord blood beta clonotypes, a trend that memory repertoires did not show.

With 4 bases clipped from V and 2 bases from J, the junction kept 5 bases outside the gene matches. Germline-derived CDR1 and CDR2 are SGHRS and YFSETQ. The CDR3 loop spans 14 amino acids. After template switching added a universal primer site, the resulting cDNA carried unique molecular identifiers. In TCRdb, the 5' RACE reads were re-called with MiXCR into one record per CDR3 protein. The table records some 570,000 distinct CDR3 sequences, under 25% of them present only once. These data also featured in a second study, about yellow fever vaccine responses in identical twins.

The receptor was derived from a woman aged 18 to 35 in good health. The rearrangement uses TRBV5-1 and TRBJ1-2, with 7 bases aligning to TRBD1. Sequencing was performed on CD4+ T cells sorted from blood. The CDR3, as DNA: TGCGCCAGCAGCCAGACACAGGGGAACTATGGCTACACCTTC. Translated: CASSQTQGNYGYTF.